This T cell receptor beta chain was retrieved from a study of CD8 T cells in ankylosing spondylitis. Findings and caveats of the study: Disease-linked clones were CD8+ and relatively rare in peripheral blood. Ankylosing spondylitis blood appeared to be characterized by a TCR beta motif of several highly homologous variants. Reports of some motif variants in reactive arthritis synovial fluid and blood predate this one.

Ten or more counts support this clonotype. Its specificity is unknown. TCRdb independently ran MiXCR on the 5' RACE reads; one entry per CDR3 protein. The sample yields about 150,000 distinct CDR3 sequences, over 10% seen once. The germline V gene has CDR1 SGHRS and CDR2 YFSETQ. With 1 base removed from V and 4 bases from J, the gap between germline ends came to 8 bases. The CDR3 contains 14 residues. This chain uses TRBV5-1 with TRBJ2-2; a possible D gene is TRBD1 (6 bases). This TCR derives from a female donor with ankylosing spondylitis or in good health (not recorded which). Sequenced: blood, either unsorted or a sorted T cell fraction (not recorded which). The CDR3 loop is CASSLTGSTGELFF. The CDR3 DNA sequence: TGCGCCAGCAGCTTGACAGGGAGCACCGGGGAGCTGTTTTTT.